The 4 T cell receptor beta chains below come from one sample, sequenced in a study of CD8 T cells in Susac syndrome. Random hexamers served to reverse transcribe about 0.5 to 1 ug RNA. MiXCR was run by TCRdb on the immunoSEQ multiplex PCR reads, yielding one entry per CDR3 protein. The top ten clones hold roughly 0.16% of a sample with roughly 200,000 distinct CDR3 sequences, roughly 95% of them seen once. The sample comprised CD8+ T cells from PBMCs. The receptor source for this set is a human donor with multiple sclerosis.

The gene calls are TRBV29-1 and TRBJ1-3; D call uncertain. This CDR3 has 13 amino acids. CDR1 SQVTM and CDR2 ANQGSEA come from the germline V gene. V was shortened by 3 bases and J by 0 bases, with 6 bases between the two germline ends. The CDR3 DNA sequence: TGCAGCGTTGATCAGGTCTCTGGAAACACCATATATTTT. It translates to CSVDQVSGNTIYF.

This clonotype has a single count. This chain uses TRBV7-9 with TRBJ2-5; 7 bases are shared with TRBD1. With V trimmed by 3 bases and J by 5 bases, 6 bases remained unmatched. CDR3 length: 14 residues. Germline V gene lookup returns CDR1 SEHNR and CDR2 FQNEAQ (reference sequence). The CDR3 protein is CASSLTGFGETQYF. Written as DNA, the CDR3 is TGTGCCAGCAGCTTGACAGGGTTCGGGGAGACCCAGTACTTC.

This chain connects TRBV5-1 to TRBJ2-7; tentatively, D is TRBD1 (5 bases). The CDR3 runs to 14 residues. The V gene's germline CDR1 is SGHRS and CDR2 YFSETQ. V gave up 4 bases and J gave up 4 bases, with 15 bases separating them. Written as DNA, the CDR3 is TGCGCCAGCAGCCCCAACCCTAGGGGTTACGAGCAGTACTTC. Its translation is CASSPNPRGYEQYF.

The J gene is TRBJ2-2, the V gene TRBV7-9; D is uncertain. V was shortened by 5 bases and J by 6 bases, with 10 bases between the two germline ends. Looked up from germline, CDR1 is SEHNR and CDR2 is FQNEAQ (reference sequence). The CDR3 length is 13 residues. This CDR3 reads CASSPGPAGELFF. For the CDR3, the DNA is TGTGCCAGCAGCCCAGGCCCGGCCGGGGAGCTGTTTTTT.